This T cell receptor beta chain was recorded in a study of vaccination effects on CD4 cells after COVID-19. About the study: It was two doses of either the BNT162b2 or mRNA-1273 vaccine that participants received.

Germline V gives CDR1 SGDLS, CDR2 YYNGEE. The V gene end was trimmed by 4 bases and the J gene end by 11 bases; junction bases not matched to a gene: 9. CDR3 size: 15 residues. Sequenced by immunoSEQ multiplex PCR; TCRdb stores in-frame clones only, minus some. The sample contains around 45,000 clones, around 77% of which appear only once. General study findings and limits: Infection- and vaccine-induced clones contracted markedly late after vaccination. The study dataset contains few convalescent patients and includes no early post-infection timepoints.

ViraFEST used viral peptide pools to expand antigen-specific CD4+ T cells before sequencing. When less than 11 days of culture had elapsed, CD4+ T cells were isolated. Negative nucleocapsid antibody tests before and after vaccination confirmed no previous SARS-CoV-2 infection. Each well held approximately 1.8 million PBMC cultured with roughly 9.7 ug/ml peptides and around 11 IU/ml IL-2. As concerns this clone: No antigen is known for it.

This TCR came from a human donor who received a COVID-19 vaccine. This material consisted of CD4+ T cells from PBMCs cultured with SARS-CoV-2 spike peptides, taken before COVID-19 vaccination. The J gene is TRBJ2-1, the V gene TRBV9, with 13 bases that match TRBD2. As DNA, the CDR3 is TGTGCCAGCAGCCCCCGGACTAGCGGGGGCCTGCAGCAGTTCTTC. It specifies CASSPRTSGGLQQFF.